The table lists the clone carrying this T cell receptor (beta chain) with a few counts. Antigen unknown. The sample originates from a study of T cell repertoires in cytomegalovirus infection. Study background: Well-studied HLA-B-restricted epitopes and recently identified HLA-C-restricted epitopes of CMV were both used in the study. General study points: Cumulative frequency of public TCR beta families picked out carriers of CMV plus the relevant HLA. It was HLA-C-restricted CMV-specific TCR beta clonotypes that dominated the response ex vivo.

Deletions cut 2 bases from V and 4 bases from J, with 14 bases between. Per the germline V gene, CDR1 is SEHNR and CDR2 is FQNEAQ (reference sequence). The CDR3 has 16 residues. Via MiXCR, TCRdb re-called the reads, giving one row per CDR3 protein. The sample records approximately 1,000,000 distinct CDR3 sequences, 25% to 40% being singletons. This TCR came from a human donor in good health (CMV status not recorded). Some clones in this sample may be carry-over from other donors' samples. The chain couples TRBV7-9 to TRBJ1-4, with D possibly matching TRBD1 (6 bases). The sample here was cultured CD8+ T cells from PBMCs, taken from culture after CMV antigen stimulation. CDR3 amino acids: CASSLQRRTVNEKLFF. Written as DNA, the CDR3 is TGTGCCAGCAGCTTACAACGGCGGACAGTTAATGAAAAACTGTTTTTT.